The 26 T cell receptor beta chains presented below share a single source sample, sequenced in a study of cytomegalovirus exposure and HLA in healthy donors. 13 Jbeta primers and 60 Vbeta primers were used for the PCR. Libraries were prepared by immunoSEQ multiplex PCR; TCRdb keeps only in-frame clonotypes and omits some of them. This table holds over 100,000 clones, roughly four fifths found once. What was sequenced was PBMCs. These receptors originate from a male donor in good health and CMV-seronegative.

This chain connects TRBV5-1 to TRBJ2-7, with 13 bases that match TRBD2. This CDR3 has 14 amino acids. V lost 3 bases, J lost 6 bases, and 3 bases stayed unmatched. Germline-derived CDR1 and CDR2 are SGHRS and YFSETQ. The CDR3 sequence: CASSSTSGRSEQYF. Here the CDR3 DNA reads TGCGCCAGCAGCTCGACTAGCGGGAGGTCCGAGCAGTACTTC.

On this clone itself: Relative to the germline gene, one junction end is altered; a read error may explain this. The chain carries TRBV7-7 and TRBJ2-1; a possible D gene is TRBD1 (5 bases). The germline CDR1 and CDR2 sequences are SSHAT and FNYEAQ (reference sequence). CDR3 length: 13 amino acids. The CDR3 nucleotides are TGTGCTAGCAGCTTAAGCCAGGGCAATGAGCAGTTCTTC. Translated: CASSLSQGNEQFF.

The rearrangement uses TRBV30 and TRBJ1-4; D is uncertain. Germline lookup yields CDR1 GTSNPN and CDR2 SVGIG (reference sequence). V gave up 0 bases and J gave up 8 bases, with 13 bases separating them. CDR3 length: 14 residues. In DNA, the CDR3 is TGTGCCTGGAGTGTAAGCGGGAGAGGGGAAAAACTGTTTTTT. It codes for CAWSVSGRGEKLFF. Looking up the rest from reference TRBV30 and TRBJ1-4 gives the full variable domain: SQTIHQWPATLVQPVGSPLSLECTVEGTSNPNLYWYRQAAGRGLQLLFYSVGIGQISSEVPQNLSASRPQDRQFILSSKKLLLSDSGFYLCAWSVSGRGEKLFFGSGTQLSVL.

This chain uses TRBV2 with TRBJ1-1, with 7 bases lining up with TRBD1. Germline CDR1 and CDR2: SNHLY and FYNNEI. This CDR3 has 13 residues. J gave up 7 bases and V 7 bases, and 9 bases lay outside the gene matches. CDR3 coding DNA: TGTGCCAGCAACCGAGGGGGCGCATATGAAGCTTTCTTT. Protein sequence: CASNRGGAYEAFF. The variable domain in full, completed from reference TRBV2 and TRBJ1-1, reads EPEVTQTPSHQVTQMGQEVILRCVPISNHLYFYWYRQILGQKVEFLVSFYNNEISEKSEIFDDQFSVERPDGSNFTLKIRSTKLEDSAMYFCASNRGGAYEAFFGQGTRLTVV.

V and J are TRBV10-1 and TRBJ2-7; possible D gene TRBD1, 6 bases. There are 12 residues in the CDR3. CDR1 is WNHNN and CDR2 is SYGVQD in the germline V gene (reference sequence). The V gene lost 8 bases and the J gene lost 6 bases, with 14 bases spanning the gap. This chain's CDR3 is CASVGQLGEQYF. The CDR3 DNA reads as TGCGCCAGCGTCGGACAGTTAGGCGAGCAGTACTTC.

CDR3 in DNA: TGTGCCAGCCAGGAGGAAGAGACCCAGTACTTC. It is translated as CASQEEETQYF. The chain combines TRBV28 with TRBJ2-5, with a possible D match to TRBD2 (5 bases). The CDR3 is 11 amino acids. Germline V gene data show CDR1 as MDHEN and CDR2 as SYDVKM. V was shortened by 8 bases and J by 3 bases, with 7 bases between the two germline ends.

This rearrangement joins TRBV27 to TRBJ1-2, with 8 bases that match TRBD1. The V segment lost 6 bases and the J segment 5 bases; nucleotides outside the gene matches: 5. CDR3 length: 13 residues. CDR1 and CDR2 (germline): MNHEY, SMNVEV (reference sequence). CDR3 nucleotides: TGTGCCAGCAGACGGACAGGGCCTTATGGCTACACCTTC. It specifies CASRRTGPYGYTF.

The chain recombines TRBV7-2 with TRBJ2-5, with 7 nucleotides matching TRBD2. CDR3 length equals 17 residues. Trimming removed 5 bases from V and 1 base from J; junction bases left unmatched: 13. Germline V CDR1 and CDR2: SGHTA, FQGNSA. The CDR3 DNA reads as TGTGCCAGCAGCCGCCCTGGTGCGGGGGATATCCAAGAGACCCAGTACTTC. This encodes CASSRPGAGDIQETQYF.

In its sample, this clone was seen a few times. The rearrangement joins TRBV29-1 to TRBJ1-2; D not resolved. CDR3 size: 8 residues. Germline lookup yields CDR1 SQVTM and CDR2 ANQGSEA. The V end lost 7 bases, the J end lost 6 bases, and 3 bases lay between the germline ends. This chain's CDR3 is CSADGYTF. As DNA, the CDR3 is TGCAGCGCCGATGGCTACACCTTC.

This clone was found a few times. The gene calls are TRBV29-1 and TRBJ1-2, with a tentative D call TRBD1 (5 bases). Trimming removed 5 bases at V and 2 bases at J, with 9 bases between. The CDR3 sequence is 12 residues long. Germline V gives CDR1 SQVTM, CDR2 ANQGSEA. The CDR3 here is CSVREGNYGYTF. The CDR3 bases are TGCAGCGTTCGGGAGGGGAACTATGGCTACACCTTC.

The chain uses TRBV15 and TRBJ2-3; D not certain. There are 14 residues in the CDR3. Trimming left V 5 bases short and J 2 bases short, with 11 bases between. The germline V gene encodes CDR1 LNHNV and CDR2 YYDKDF (reference sequence). The DNA for the CDR3 is TGTGCCACCAGCGATCCAGGAACCACAGATACGCAGTATTTT. It encodes CATSDPGTTDTQYF.

This chain joins TRBV4-1 and TRBJ2-7; perhaps TRBD2 as D (5 bases). V lost 4 bases, J lost 7 bases, and 14 bases lay in between. Germline CDR1 is MGHRA and CDR2 is YSYEKL. This CDR3 has 13 amino acids. Here the CDR3 reads CASSPGLPQEQYF. The CDR3 DNA is TGCGCCAGCAGCCCCGGACTGCCCCAGGAGCAGTACTTC.

This clone has only a few counts. This chain connects TRBV28 to TRBJ1-3; 10 bases are a match to TRBD1. CDR3 length: 18 residues. V lost 4 bases and J lost 4; bases outside the gene matches: 13. Per the germline V gene, CDR1 is MDHEN and CDR2 is SYDVKM. CDR3 coding DNA: TGTGCCAGCAGTTCTTATTTCCGGGACAGGGGATCCGGAAACACCATATATTTT. Residues: CASSSYFRDRGSGNTIYF.

The V and J genes are TRBV5-4 and TRBJ2-7; D is unclear. Between the trimmed V and J ends, which lost 4 bases and 5 bases, there was a span of 13 bases. Germline V gives CDR1 SGHNT, CDR2 YYREEE (reference sequence). This CDR3 is built from 13 residues. This CDR3 reads CASSITRVNEQYF. In DNA form, the CDR3 reads TGTGCCAGCAGCATCACCCGGGTCAACGAGCAGTACTTC.

In the case of this clone: One junction end does not reproduce the germline sequence, and a read error may be involved. The chain joins TRBV27 to TRBJ1-1, with 8 nucleotides matching TRBD1. Per the germline V gene, CDR1 is MNHEY and CDR2 is SMNVEV (reference sequence). The CDR3 is 14 amino acids. The CDR3 nucleotides read TGTGCCAGCAGTTCCCGCTCGACAGGGGCTGACGCTTTCTTT. Translated, it gives CASSSRSTGADAFF.

The V gene is TRBV4-2, the J gene TRBJ2-2; 11 bases are shared with TRBD2. Germline V lookup: CDR1 LGHNA, CDR2 YNFKEQ. After removal of 0 bases from V and 5 bases from J, the junction contained 17 bases not matched to a gene. The CDR3 spans 21 residues. This CDR3 reads CASSQDLISGGASNPTGELFF. The CDR3 DNA is TGTGCCAGCAGCCAAGATTTGATTAGCGGGGGGGCCTCTAATCCGACCGGGGAGCTGTTTTTT.

This clone was recorded once. One end of the junction fails to match germline, which may point to a read error. This sequence joins TRBV7-9 and TRBJ2-2; D is undetermined. This CDR3 is 14 amino acids long. Germline CDR1 reads SEHNR; CDR2 reads FQNEAQ (reference sequence). The CDR3 DNA sequence: TGTTCCAGCAGCCCCGTCGTCTACACCGGGGAGCTGTTTTTT. Translation: CSSSPVVYTGELFF.

This clone was found a few times. The chain couples TRBV7-9 to TRBJ2-1; 9 bases align to TRBD2. The trim removed 3 bases at V and 4 bases at J, leaving 4 bases unmatched. Germline loops: CDR1 SEHNR, CDR2 FQNEAQ (reference sequence). The CDR3 loop spans 15 amino acids. The DNA for the CDR3 is TGTGCCAGCAGCTTCCTAGCGGGGTCATACAATGAGCAGTTCTTC. Amino acid sequence: CASSFLAGSYNEQFF.

This clone was detected a few times. Here the CDR3 DNA reads TGTGCCAGCAGCTTAACGCCAGCAACTAATGAAAAACTGTTTTTT. Protein product: CASSLTPATNEKLFF. The chain links TRBV7-3 to TRBJ1-4; D call uncertain. Germline V CDR1 and CDR2: SGHTA, FQGTGA. The CDR3 has 15 residues. V lost 0 bases, J lost 0 bases, and 5 bases lay in between.

The chain couples TRBV5-1 to TRBJ2-7; D might be TRBD2 (6 bases). The CDR3 spans 14 residues. Germline V lookup: CDR1 SGHRS, CDR2 YFSETQ. The V end lost 1 base, the J end lost 5 bases, and 13 bases lay between the germline ends. CDR3 sequence (DNA): TGCGCCAGCAGCTTGAGTCGGGGGTCTGACGAGCAGTACTTC. Translation gives CASSLSRGSDEQYF.

V is TRBV14 and J is TRBJ2-1; 8 nucleotides agree with TRBD1. Trimming cost V 4 bases and J 5 bases; bases outside gene matches: 10. Germline V gene lookup returns CDR1 SGHDN and CDR2 FVKESK. This CDR3 is built from 16 residues. Written as DNA, the CDR3 is TGTGCCAGCAGCCGTGTGGGGGACAGGAGCAACAATGAGCAGTTCTTC. Its translation is CASSRVGDRSNNEQFF.

This sequence joins TRBV5-5 and TRBJ1-1; TRBD1 matches 10 bases. The CDR3 spans 17 residues. Germline CDR1 and CDR2: SGHKS and YYEKEE (reference sequence). Unmatched junction bases numbered 20, after V lost 7 bases and J lost 8 bases. This chain's CDR3 is CASFVRLTSGTGEEAFF. The CDR3 DNA reads as TGTGCCAGCTTTGTAAGGCTAACATCCGGGACAGGGGAGGAAGCTTTCTTT.

This chain connects TRBV27 to TRBJ2-7; TRBD1 matches 7 bases. V shed 10 bases and J 3 bases; nucleotides not matched to a gene: 18. There are 16 residues in the CDR3. CDR1 and CDR2 from the germline V gene are MNHEY and SMNVEV (reference sequence). CDR3 sequence reads: CANSDTGAFVYYEQYF. For the CDR3, the DNA is TGTGCCAACAGCGATACAGGGGCTTTTGTCTACTACGAGCAGTACTTC.

The chain uses TRBV28 and TRBJ1-2, with unresolved D. The V gene lost 5 bases and the J gene lost 3 bases, with 10 bases spanning the gap. In germline, CDR1 is MDHEN, CDR2 SYDVKM. The length of the CDR3 is 13 residues. CDR3 DNA sequence: TGTGCCAGCAGTAAACAGTCACACTATGGCTACACCTTC. Amino acid sequence: CASSKQSHYGYTF.

V is TRBV27 and J is TRBJ2-5; D may be TRBD1 (5 bases). Trimming removed 1 base from V and 5 bases from J, with 8 bases in between. The CDR3 is 13 residues long. From germline, CDR1 is MNHEY and CDR2 SMNVEV (reference sequence). The CDR3 sequence is CASSLWSGETQYF. The CDR3 region has the DNA TGTGCCAGCAGTTTATGGTCAGGGGAGACCCAGTACTTC.

The chain combines TRBV5-4 with TRBJ2-5; 9 bases fit TRBD1. With the DNA end fitting TRBJ2-7 better, the J assignment may be wrong. Germline CDR1 and CDR2: SGHNT and YYREEE (reference sequence). The CDR3 is 14 amino acids. The CDR3 loop is CASSFRDRDNEQYF. DNA for the CDR3: TGTGCCAGCAGCTTTCGGGACAGGGACAACGAGCAGTACTTC.